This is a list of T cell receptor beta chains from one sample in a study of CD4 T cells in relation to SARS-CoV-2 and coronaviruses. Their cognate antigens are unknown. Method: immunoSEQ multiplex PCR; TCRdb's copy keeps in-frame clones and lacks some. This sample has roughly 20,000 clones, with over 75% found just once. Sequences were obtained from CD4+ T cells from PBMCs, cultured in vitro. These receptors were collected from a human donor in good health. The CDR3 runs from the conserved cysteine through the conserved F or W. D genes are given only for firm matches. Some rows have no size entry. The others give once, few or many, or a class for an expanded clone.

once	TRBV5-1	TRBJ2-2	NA	TGCGCCAGCAGCTCTGCCCAGGGGAGATTGACCGGGGAGCTGTTTTTT	CASSSAQGRLTGELFF
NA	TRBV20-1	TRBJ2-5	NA	TGCAGTGCTAGTAACCAAGAGACCCAGTACTTC	CSASNQETQYF
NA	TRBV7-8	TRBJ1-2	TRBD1	TGTGCCAGCAGCCCCGGACAGGGATTGCACTACACCTTC	CASSPGQGLHYTF
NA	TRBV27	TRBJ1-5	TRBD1	TGTGCCAGCAGTCGAACAGGGGGGGGGAATCAGCCCCAGCATTTT	CASSRTGGGNQPQHF
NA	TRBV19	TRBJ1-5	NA	TGTGCCAGTAGTGGCAATCAGCCCCAGCATTTT	CASSGNQPQHF
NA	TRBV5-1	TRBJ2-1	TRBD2	TGCGCCAGCAGCTTGGGTGTGGGAGGGCCCCACAATGAGCAGTTCTTC	CASSLGVGGPHNEQFF
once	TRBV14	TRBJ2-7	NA	TGTGCCAGCAGCCAAGATCGGGGGACTGGCCTTGGGGAGCAGTACTTC	CASSQDRGTGLGEQYF
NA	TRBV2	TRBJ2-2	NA	TGTGCCAGCAGTCGTACAGCAAACACCGGGGAGCTGTTTTTT	CASSRTANTGELFF
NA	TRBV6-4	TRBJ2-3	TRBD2	TGTGCCAGCAGTGAGCGGGAGACAGATACGCAGTATTTT	CASSERETDTQYF
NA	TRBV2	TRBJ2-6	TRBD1	TGTGCCAGCACCCGGGACAGGGTACTCCTCTCTGGGGCCAACGTCCTGACTTTC	CASTRDRVLLSGANVLTF
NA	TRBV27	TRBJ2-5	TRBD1	TGTGCCAGCAGTTCGCTACAGGGGATCCAAGAGACCCAGTACTTC	CASSSLQGIQETQYF
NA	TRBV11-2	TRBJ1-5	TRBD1	TGTGCCAGCAGCCCAAAAGACAGGGGACGGTTCAATCAGCCCCAGCATTTT	CASSPKDRGRFNQPQHF
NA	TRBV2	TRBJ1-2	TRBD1	TGTGCCAGCAGTGATGGGGGGACAGGGGGCTATGGCTACACCTTC	CASSDGGTGGYGYTF
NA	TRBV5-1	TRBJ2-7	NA	TGCGCCAGCAGCCCTACGTCCGGGACACTCACACCCTACGAGCAGTACTTC	CASSPTSGTLTPYEQYF
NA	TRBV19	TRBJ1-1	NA	TGTGCCAGTAGTATACTAGACCGCGAAGCTTTCTTT	CASSILDREAFF
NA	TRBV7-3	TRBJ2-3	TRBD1	TGTGCCAGCAGCTTACAAGGGGGCCTAAGCACAGATACGCAGTATTTT	CASSLQGGLSTDTQYF
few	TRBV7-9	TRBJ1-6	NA	TGTGCCAGCAGCTTAGGGGATTCACCCCTCCACTTT	CASSLGDSPLHF
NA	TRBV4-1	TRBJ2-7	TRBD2	TGCGCCAGCAGCCAACCTCTAGCGGGAGTTACCTTTGGGTACGAGCAGTACTTC	CASSQPLAGVTFGYEQYF
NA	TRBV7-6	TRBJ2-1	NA	TGTGCCAGCAGCTTAGATTGGCTGAACTCCTACAATGAGCAGTTCTTC	CASSLDWLNSYNEQFF
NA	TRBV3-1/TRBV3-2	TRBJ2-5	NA	TGTGCCAGCAGCCCCCGGACTGATCAAGAGACCCAGTACTTC	CASSPRTDQETQYF
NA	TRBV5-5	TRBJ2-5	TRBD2	TGTGCCAGCAGCTTTGGGGGGGAAGAGACCCAGTACTTC	CASSFGGEETQYF
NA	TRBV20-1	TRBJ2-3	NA	TGCAGTGCTAGTGGGGGGAGCACAGATACGCAGTATTTT	CSASGGSTDTQYF
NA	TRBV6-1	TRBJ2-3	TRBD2	TGTGCCAGCAGACAAGGGCCGGAGCGGGGAGATACGCAGTATTTT	CASRQGPERGDTQYF
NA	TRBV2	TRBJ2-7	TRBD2	TGTGCCAGCAGGGGGACTAGCGGAGGCTACGAGCAGTACTTC	CASRGTSGGYEQYF
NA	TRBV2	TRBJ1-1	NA	TGTGCCAGCAGGACGGTGAACACTGAAGCTTTCTTT	CASRTVNTEAFF
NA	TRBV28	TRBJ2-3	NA	TGTGCCAGCAGTTTATTCTCGGCAGAAAGCACAGATACGCAGTATTTT	CASSLFSAESTDTQYF
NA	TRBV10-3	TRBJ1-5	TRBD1	TGTGCCATCAGTGAGTCCGCCGGGACAGGGGGCAATCAGCCCCAGCATTTT	CAISESAGTGGNQPQHF
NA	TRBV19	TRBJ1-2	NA	TGTGCCAGTAGTGCTCAGGCTCCGGGGTACACCTTC	CASSAQAPGYTF